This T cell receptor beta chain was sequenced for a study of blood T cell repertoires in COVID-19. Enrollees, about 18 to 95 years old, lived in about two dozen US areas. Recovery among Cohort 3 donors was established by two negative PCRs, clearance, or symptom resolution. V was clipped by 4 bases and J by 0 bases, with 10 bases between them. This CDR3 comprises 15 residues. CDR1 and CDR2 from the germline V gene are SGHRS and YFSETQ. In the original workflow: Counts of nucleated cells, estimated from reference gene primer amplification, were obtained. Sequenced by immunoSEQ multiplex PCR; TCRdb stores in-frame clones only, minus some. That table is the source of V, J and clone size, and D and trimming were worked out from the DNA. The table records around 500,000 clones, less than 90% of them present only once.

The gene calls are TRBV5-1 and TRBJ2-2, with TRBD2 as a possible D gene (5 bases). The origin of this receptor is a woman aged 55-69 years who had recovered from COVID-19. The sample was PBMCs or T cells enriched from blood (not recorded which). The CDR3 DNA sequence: TGCGCCAGCAGCCCGGGGAACGCGAACACCGGGGAGCTGTTTTTT. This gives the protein CASSPGNANTGELFF.